A single sample is the source of the 20 T cell receptor beta chains below, sequenced in a study of OX40 agonist ivuxolimab in advanced cancers. Sequenced by immunoSEQ multiplex PCR; TCRdb stores in-frame clones only, minus some. The sample includes 87,000 or so clones, just under 90% of them seen just once. Material: CD4+ or CD8+ T cells sorted from blood, obtained in a trial of the OX40 agonist ivuxolimab. The receptor source for this set is an adult with an advanced solid tumor such as melanoma, head and neck, liver or kidney cancer.

V and J are TRBV7-2 and TRBJ1-5, with D possibly being TRBD1 (5 bases). Germline assignment: CDR1 SGHTA and CDR2 FQGNSA. With 7 bases removed from V and 0 bases from J, the gap between germline ends came to 10 bases. The CDR3 consists of 14 residues. This CDR3 reads CASNGGVSNQPQHF. DNA for the CDR3: TGTGCCAGCAACGGGGGGGTTAGCAATCAGCCCCAGCATTTT.

V gene TRBV9 combines with J gene TRBJ1-5, with 9 positions matching TRBD1. This CDR3 contains 15 residues. J was trimmed by 0 bases and V by 5 bases; bases with no gene match: 3. From germline, CDR1 is SGDLS and CDR2 YYNGEE. The CDR3 DNA sequence: TGTGCCAGCAGGGGACAGGGCCATAGCAATCAGCCCCAGCATTTT. This codes for CASRGQGHSNQPQHF.

The chain's CDR3 is CASSFGSPFTEAFF. CDR3 bases: TGTGCCAGCAGCTTCGGCAGTCCATTCACTGAAGCTTTCTTT. The chain carries TRBV7-8 and TRBJ1-1, with unresolved D. The germline V gene encodes CDR1 SGHVS and CDR2 FQNEAQ. The CDR3 has 14 residues. V was cut by 3 bases and J by 4 bases, with 12 bases left in between.

The CDR3 protein is CASSKQGLGETQYF. CDR3 DNA: TGTGCCAGCAGCAAACAGGGGTTAGGGGAGACCCAGTACTTC. This chain joins TRBV11-3 and TRBJ2-5, with TRBD1 identical over 7 bases. After removal of 5 bases from V and 5 bases from J, the junction contained 8 bases not matched to a gene. This CDR3 contains 14 residues. Per the germline V gene, CDR1 is SGHNT and CDR2 is YENEEA.

The chain is built from TRBV6-6 and TRBJ2-7, with D hard to call. Trimming removed 5 bases at V and 0 bases at J, with 14 bases between. The CDR3 is 15 amino acids. CDR1 and CDR2 from the germline V gene are MNHNY and SVGAGI (reference sequence). In DNA form, the CDR3 reads TGTGCCAGCAGTAACCTGGCTCTAGACTCCTACGAGCAGTACTTC. Translated, it gives CASSNLALDSYEQYF.

The count of this clone is one. The chain carries TRBV4-2 and TRBJ2-3; D is unclear. Germline V lookup: CDR1 LGHNA, CDR2 YNFKEQ. CDR3 length equals 12 residues. Trimming removed 4 bases from V and 6 bases from J, with 8 bases in between. CDR3 sequence (DNA): TGTGCCAGCAGCCCAACTAAGGATACGCAGTATTTT. Translation gives CASSPTKDTQYF.

This chain connects TRBV19 to TRBJ2-7, with D perhaps TRBD2 (8 bases). Germline V lookup: CDR1 LNHDA, CDR2 SQIVND (reference sequence). The CDR3 sequence is 15 residues long. Trimming stripped 3 bases from V and 4 bases from J, with 16 bases between. The CDR3 loop reads CASSIGRGLTYEQYF. The DNA for the CDR3 is TGTGCCAGTAGTATCGGGAGGGGGCTCACTTACGAGCAGTACTTC.

The rearrangement joins TRBV27 to TRBJ1-2; possible D gene TRBD1, 5 bases. From germline, CDR1 is MNHEY and CDR2 SMNVEV (reference sequence). This CDR3 contains 15 residues. V lost 0 bases and J lost 8, with 16 bases in between. The CDR3 loop is CASSLSSVDIRGYTF. DNA for the CDR3: TGTGCCAGCAGTTTATCGTCGGTGGACATACGAGGCTACACCTTC.

V usage is TRBV7-6 and J usage is TRBJ2-3; no clear D. The ends were cut back, 4 bases at V and 4 bases at J, with 6 bases in the middle. This CDR3 comprises 12 residues. Germline V lookup: CDR1 SGHVS, CDR2 FNYEAQ. DNA of the CDR3: TGTGCCAGCAGCTCCCAGTCAGATACGCAGTATTTT. Residues: CASSSQSDTQYF.

There are a few counts of this clone. The rearrangement joins TRBV13 to TRBJ2-3; 7 bases match TRBD1. Germline loops: CDR1 PRHDT, CDR2 FYEKMQ (reference sequence). CDR3 length equals 17 residues. The ends lost 1 base at V and 5 bases at J; junction bases unmatched: 12. Here the CDR3 DNA reads TGTGCCAGCAGCTTAGCCGGTCGCCCAGGGGGAAGAGATACGCAGTATTTT. This codes for CASSLAGRPGGRDTQYF.

This clone was seen just once. This rearrangement joins TRBV29-1 to TRBJ2-2; TRBD2 matches at 13 bases. The CDR3 totals 16 residues. The ends lost 5 bases at V and 7 bases at J; junction bases unmatched: 10. The germline V gene has CDR1 SQVTM and CDR2 ANQGSEA. CDR3 DNA sequence: TGCAGCGTTTTACCGGGACTAGCGGGGCCTGACGGGGAGCTGTTTTTT. Encoded protein: CSVLPGLAGPDGELFF.

This sequence joins TRBV6-4 and TRBJ2-1; TRBD2 is a possible D gene (6 bases). The germline V gene encodes CDR1 MRHNA and CDR2 SNTAGT. CDR3 length: 18 amino acids. V was cut by 1 base and J by 2 bases, with 18 bases left in between. The CDR3 is CASSDCFVVADPYNEQFF. The CDR3 bases are TGTGCCAGCAGTGACTGCTTCGTCGTAGCGGACCCCTACAATGAGCAGTTCTTC.

The chain is built from TRBV10-3 and TRBJ1-1, with 8 bases aligning to TRBD1. Per germline, CDR1 ENHRY and CDR2 SYGVKD. This CDR3 has 16 residues. V was clipped by 6 bases and J by 5 bases; unmatched bases: 14. The CDR3 is CAIRRQGSNSGTEAFF. The CDR3 nucleotides are TGTGCCATCAGACGACAGGGGAGTAACTCGGGGACTGAAGCTTTCTTT.

This chain connects TRBV29-1 to TRBJ1-1; possibly TRBD1 for D (5 bases). Deletions cut 6 bases from V and 4 bases from J, with 18 bases between. Germline assignment: CDR1 SQVTM and CDR2 ANQGSEA. This CDR3 is built from 14 residues. CDR3 in DNA: TGCAGCGTCCTAAGTGGGGGAGGTGGCACTGAAGCTTTCTTT. Translating gives CSVLSGGGGTEAFF.

The V gene is TRBV30, the J gene TRBJ2-1, with D maybe TRBD2 (7 bases). The germline gives CDR1 GTSNPN, CDR2 SVGIG (reference sequence). The CDR3 consists of 13 residues. Between the trimmed V and J ends, which lost 3 bases and 6 bases, there was a span of 12 bases. Here the CDR3 DNA reads TGTGCCTGGAGCGGGGGGCCGGGCAATGAGCAGTTCTTC. Protein sequence: CAWSGGPGNEQFF.

The chain carries TRBV5-5 and TRBJ2-7, with D uncertain. Trimming left V 1 base short and J 2 bases short, with 4 bases between. Germline loops: CDR1 SGHKS, CDR2 YYEKEE (reference sequence). This CDR3 is built from 12 residues. The DNA of the CDR3 is TGTGCCAGCAGCTTGAGTGCCTACGAGCAGTACTTC. It specifies CASSLSAYEQYF. Full variable domain (remainder filled in from reference TRBV5-5 and TRBJ2-7): DAGVTQSPTHLIKTRGQQVTLRCSPISGHKSVSWYQQVLGQGPQFIFQYYEKEERGRGNFPDRFSARQFPNYSSELNVNALLLGDSALYLCASSLSAYEQYFGPGTRLTVT.

The rearrangement uses TRBV10-1 and TRBJ2-7, with 7 bases lining up with TRBD1. Germline trimming cut 3 bases from V and 6 bases from J; bases unmatched to any gene: 8. CDR1 and CDR2 from the germline V gene are WNHNN and SYGVQD (reference sequence). The CDR3 consists of 14 residues. The CDR3 region has the DNA TGCGCCAGCAGTGACTCGGTGAGACAGGGCGAGCAGTACTTC. This sequence encodes CASSDSVRQGEQYF.

V is TRBV29-1 and J is TRBJ2-1; D gene ambiguous. The V gene's germline CDR1 is SQVTM and CDR2 ANQGSEA. Trimming took off 0 bases at V and 0 bases at J, with 15 bases between the two ends. There are 17 residues in the CDR3. The CDR3 sequence: CSVEDGWPISSYNEQFF. The CDR3 DNA is TGCAGCGTTGAAGACGGATGGCCGATTAGCTCCTACAATGAGCAGTTCTTC.

The chain carries TRBV5-1 and TRBJ2-5; the D is unclear. The germline CDR1 and CDR2 sequences are SGHRS and YFSETQ. Trimming stripped 5 bases from V and 2 bases from J, with 4 bases between. The CDR3 contains 11 residues. CDR3 bases: TGCGCCAGCAGGCAGCAAGAGACCCAGTACTTC. Amino acids: CASRQQETQYF.

The chain has TRBV7-3 and TRBJ1-4; a possible D gene is TRBD1 (5 bases). Germline values: CDR1 SGHTA, CDR2 FQGTGA. V lost 5 bases and J 0 bases, leaving 10 bases between the germline ends. CDR3 length: 15 amino acids. The CDR3 DNA follows: TGTGCCAGCAGCCAAAGACAGTCAACTAATGAAAAACTGTTTTTT. The encoded protein is CASSQRQSTNEKLFF.